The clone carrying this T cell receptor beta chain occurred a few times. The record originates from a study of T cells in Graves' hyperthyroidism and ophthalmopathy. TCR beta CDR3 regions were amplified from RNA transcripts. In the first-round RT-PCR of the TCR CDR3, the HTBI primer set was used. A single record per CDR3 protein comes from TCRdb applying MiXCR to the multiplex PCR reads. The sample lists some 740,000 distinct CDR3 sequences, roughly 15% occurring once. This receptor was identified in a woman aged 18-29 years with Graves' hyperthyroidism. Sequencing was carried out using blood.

In nucleotides, the CDR3 is TGTGCCAGTAACCATTTCGGGGATGGCTACACCTTC. Translation gives CASNHFGDGYTF. The chain links TRBV19 to TRBJ1-2; D remains ambiguous. The V gene's germline CDR1 is LNHDA and CDR2 SQIVND (reference sequence). The CDR3 consists of 12 residues. Trimming left V 7 bases short and J 6 bases short, with 12 bases between.